The 9 T cell receptor beta chains below come from one sample, sequenced in a study of OX40 agonist ivuxolimab in advanced cancers. The method was immunoSEQ multiplex PCR; TCRdb's version includes in-frame clones alone and lacks a portion of them. The top ten hold 10% to 15% of the sample, which has 20,000 to 30,000 clones, roughly three quarters seen once. The source was CD4+ or CD8+ T cells sorted from blood, collected in a trial of the OX40 agonist ivuxolimab. All receptors derive from an adult with an advanced solid tumor such as melanoma, head and neck, liver or kidney cancer.

This chain connects TRBV5-6 to TRBJ2-6; no definite D call. Germline V gene data show CDR1 as SGHDT and CDR2 as YYEEEE. The CDR3 extends over 16 amino acids. V lost 0 bases and J lost 4, with 11 bases in between. This chain's CDR3 is CASSLVKGSGANVLTF. The CDR3 nucleotides are TGTGCCAGCAGCTTGGTTAAAGGGTCCGGGGCCAACGTCCTGACTTTC.

This chain uses TRBV28 with TRBJ2-7; D perhaps matches TRBD2 (5 bases). CDR1 MDHEN and CDR2 SYDVKM come from the germline V gene. This CDR3 contains 13 residues. The ends were cut back, 7 bases at V and 3 bases at J, with 13 bases in the middle. Written as DNA, the CDR3 is TGTGCCAGCACCAATAGAGGGTTCTACGAGCAGTACTTC. Translated, it gives CASTNRGFYEQYF.

The rearrangement links TRBV2 to TRBJ1-1; D ambiguous. V shed 4 bases and J shed 10 bases, with 13 bases lying between them. This CDR3 region has 12 residues. Per the germline V gene, CDR1 is SNHLY and CDR2 is FYNNEI. For the CDR3, the DNA is TGTGCCAGCAGTGGCCGGGGAGAGGGAGCTTTCTTT. It specifies CASSGRGEGAFF.

V gene TRBV9 combines with J gene TRBJ2-3; D is unclear. Trimming took 0 bases from V and 0 from J, leaving 20 bases between them. The CDR3 sequence is 19 residues long. Germline V gives CDR1 SGDLS, CDR2 YYNGEE. The CDR3 DNA sequence: TGTGCCAGCAGCGTAGAGGGATTCATGGGGAACCCTAGCACAGATACGCAGTATTTT. Translated, it gives CASSVEGFMGNPSTDTQYF.

V and J are TRBV4-1 and TRBJ1-3; D is perhaps TRBD1 (5 bases). CDR3 length: 17 amino acids. Germline CDR1 and CDR2: MGHRA and YSYEKL. Trimming removed 0 bases at V and 9 bases at J, with 21 bases between. The CDR3 loop is CASSQERAGSSLTTIYF. CDR3 in DNA: TGCGCCAGCAGCCAAGAGCGGGCAGGGTCTAGTTTAACCACCATATATTTT.

This clone was detected only a few times. CDR3 region: CASPKSSGNTIYF. CDR3 in DNA: TGTGCCAGTCCAAAGTCCTCTGGAAACACCATATATTTT. This chain connects TRBV6-1 to TRBJ1-3; D uncertain. This CDR3 spans 13 amino acids. Between the trimmed V and J ends, which lost 9 bases and 0 bases, there was a span of 9 bases. Germline CDR1 reads MNHNS; CDR2 reads SASEGT.

In DNA form, the CDR3 reads TGTGCCAGTAGTCCACCCCTTGGGACAGTTAATAGCAATCAGCCCCAGCATTTT. This gives the protein CASSPPLGTVNSNQPQHF. The genes are TRBV19 and TRBJ1-5, with 7 positions matching TRBD1. The junction had 13 bases not matched to a gene; V was cut back by 5 bases and J by 0 bases. The length of the CDR3 is 18 residues. Germline V CDR1 and CDR2: LNHDA, SQIVND (reference sequence).

The V gene is TRBV28, the J gene TRBJ1-4, with D possibly TRBD1 on 6 matching bases. The CDR3 contains 16 residues. The V end lost 4 bases, the J end lost 3 bases, and 15 bases lay between the germline ends. The germline V gene encodes CDR1 MDHEN and CDR2 SYDVKM. CDR3 sequence reads: CASSSTGIMSNEKLFF. In DNA, the CDR3 is TGTGCCAGCAGTTCTACAGGGATCATGTCTAATGAAAAACTGTTTTTT.

The rearrangement joins TRBV5-5 to TRBJ2-7; perhaps TRBD2 as D (6 bases). Germline loops: CDR1 SGHKS, CDR2 YYEKEE (reference sequence). This CDR3 has 15 residues. V gave up 6 bases and J gave up 1 base, with 17 bases separating them. In nucleotides, the CDR3 is TGTGCCAGCAAATTAGGATGGGGGGATTCCTACGAGCAGTACTTC. Encoded protein: CASKLGWGDSYEQYF. The full variable domain, completed using reference TRBV5-5 and TRBJ2-7, is DAGVTQSPTHLIKTRGQQVTLRCSPISGHKSVSWYQQVLGQGPQFIFQYYEKEERGRGNFPDRFSARQFPNYSSELNVNALLLGDSALYLCASKLGWGDSYEQYFGPGTRLTVT.